This TCR beta chain stems from a study of shared T cell receptors in the human thymus. Generated by immunoSEQ multiplex PCR, the TCRdb table keeps only in-frame clones and is missing some. The table includes hundreds of thousands of clones, 85% to 90% detected once. The data also belong to a second study, concerning human thymus T cells.

This receptor was identified in a boy less than two years old with a congenital heart defect. The sample taken for sequencing was thymocytes.

CDR3 sequence: CAWSGGDRRIGEQYF. The CDR3 DNA follows: TGTGCCTGGAGTGGGGGTGACAGGAGGATCGGCGAGCAGTACTTC. The chain links TRBV30 to TRBJ2-7, with D perhaps matching TRBD1 (6 bases). Trimming cost V 1 base and J 6 bases, with 19 bases left between them. CDR3 size: 15 residues. Germline values: CDR1 GTSNPN, CDR2 SVGIG (reference sequence).